The clone carrying this T cell receptor beta chain was seen a single time. This entry comes from a study of T cell responses to AZD1222 COVID-19 vaccine. Germline V gene sequence: CDR1 SGDLS, CDR2 YYNGEE. This CDR3 is 15 amino acids long. Germline trimming cut 4 bases from V and 1 base from J; bases unmatched to any gene: 5. Measured with immunoSEQ multiplex PCR; TCRdb has only the in-frame clones, and not every one. The table includes just under 75,000 clones, around 80% detected once. The sequence was obtained from an adult who received the AZD1222 COVID-19 vaccine. The sample in question was peripheral blood, obtained 28 days after the second AZD1222 dose. This chain links TRBV9 with TRBJ1-5; TRBD1 aligns across 7 bases. The CDR3: CASSTGTESNQPQHF. The DNA of the CDR3 is TGTGCCAGCAGCACCGGGACAGAGAGCAATCAGCCCCAGCATTTT. The full variable domain, in which reference TRBV9 and TRBJ1-5 provide the parts outside the CDR3, is DSGVTQTPKHLITATGQRVTLRCSPRSGDLSVYWYQQSLDQGLQFLIQYYNGEERAKGNILERFSAQQFPDLHSELNLSSLELGDSALYFCASSTGTESNQPQHFGDGTRLSIL.